The 16 T cell receptor beta chains below were found in one sample sequenced in a study of blood T cell repertoires in COVID-19. Repertoires were generated with immunoSEQ multiplex PCR, while TCRdb's copy carries only in-frame clones and drops some. The sample contains about 480,000 clones, roughly 88% of which appear only once. Sequences were obtained from PBMCs or T cells enriched from blood (not recorded which). Receptors originate from a woman between 35 and 50 years old who had recovered from COVID-19.

The J gene is TRBJ2-1, the V gene TRBV4-2; D perhaps matches TRBD1 (6 bases). CDR1 and CDR2 from the germline V gene are LGHNA and YNFKEQ. The germline V and J ends were trimmed by 4 bases and 7 bases, with 14 bases remaining between them. The CDR3 is made up of 14 amino acids. CDR3 sequence: CASSLRGSRNEQFF. Written as DNA, the CDR3 is TGTGCCAGCAGCCTTAGGGGGTCAAGAAATGAGCAGTTCTTC.

The rearrangement joins TRBV6-1 to TRBJ1-6; perhaps TRBD1 as D (6 bases). Trimming took 1 base from V and 6 from J, leaving 10 bases between them. Germline CDR1 reads MNHNS; CDR2 reads SASEGT. The CDR3 is 15 residues long. CDR3 sequence reads: CASSEGTESNSPLHF. The CDR3 DNA follows: TGTGCCAGCAGTGAAGGGACAGAGAGTAATTCACCCCTCCACTTT.

As DNA, the CDR3 is TGTGCCAGCAGCGTAGGAGATGGGGAGCTGTTTTTT. This translates into CASSVGDGELFF. The chain couples TRBV9 to TRBJ2-2; D remains ambiguous. Trimming left V 0 bases short and J 8 bases short, with 5 bases between. CDR1 is SGDLS and CDR2 is YYNGEE in the germline V gene. The CDR3 has 12 residues.

CDR3 bases: TGTGCCAGCAGCTTGGGGGGGCCATCCGGCTACACCTTC. Protein product: CASSLGGPSGYTF. The rearrangement links TRBV5-4 to TRBJ1-2; the D gene is possibly TRBD1 (6 bases). Trimming removed 0 bases at V and 8 bases at J, with 11 bases between. Germline CDR1 and CDR2: SGHNT and YYREEE (reference sequence). The length of the CDR3 is 13 residues.

This chain connects TRBV9 to TRBJ2-1, with D possibly being TRBD1 (5 bases). Between the trimmed V and J ends, which lost 4 bases and 10 bases, there was a span of 15 bases. This CDR3 comprises 13 residues. Germline assignment: CDR1 SGDLS and CDR2 YYNGEE. Written as DNA, the CDR3 is TGTGCCAGCAGCCCTCCCAGGGCACACGAGCAGTTCTTC. Translating it yields CASSPPRAHEQFF.

The chain employs TRBV7-9 and TRBJ2-7, with D possibly TRBD2 on 7 matching bases. There are 15 residues in the CDR3. Deletions cut 2 bases from V and 6 bases from J, with 17 bases between. Germline V gene sequence: CDR1 SEHNR, CDR2 FQNEAQ (reference sequence). In DNA form, the CDR3 reads TGTGCCAGCAGCTTATCCAAGGGGGGAGGGGTCGAGCAGTACTTC. Translation: CASSLSKGGGVEQYF.

Relative to its sample, this clone is medium-sized. The chain has TRBV19 and TRBJ2-2; D remains ambiguous. This CDR3 spans 12 amino acids. CDR1 LNHDA and CDR2 SQIVND come from the germline V gene (reference sequence). Trimming shortened V by 1 base and J by 5 bases, and 2 bases separated the two germline ends. The CDR3 sequence is CASSIATGELFF. CDR3 nucleotides: TGTGCCAGTAGTATAGCGACCGGGGAGCTGTTTTTT.

On this clone: A junction end diverges from the germline sequence, so it may reflect a read error. The chain is built from TRBV11-1 and TRBJ2-6, with 7 bases identical to TRBD1. The CDR3 consists of 16 residues. Per germline, CDR1 SGHAT and CDR2 FQDESV (reference sequence). The CDR3: CASSLDRVARANVLTF. The CDR3 region has the DNA TGTGCCAGCAGTTTAGACAGGGTGGCTAGGGCCAACGTCCTGACTTTC.

The chain links TRBV5-1 to TRBJ2-5; 14 positions agree with TRBD2. V shed 9 bases and J 12 bases; nucleotides not matched to a gene: 16. Germline loops: CDR1 SGHRS, CDR2 YFSETQ. CDR3 length: 15 residues. CDR3 in amino acids: CATTLGLAGDGLKYF. The CDR3 region has the DNA TGCGCCACCACCCTGGGACTAGCGGGAGATGGGCTTAAGTACTTC.

This clone has only a few counts. V gene TRBV27 combines with J gene TRBJ1-2; D gene ambiguous. Trimming took 0 bases from V and 5 from J, leaving 7 bases between them. Looked up from germline, CDR1 is MNHEY and CDR2 is SMNVEV (reference sequence). CDR3 length equals 13 residues. The CDR3 DNA is TGTGCCAGCAGTTTATCGAGCACTTATGGCTACACCTTC. Translation gives CASSLSSTYGYTF.

This chain links TRBV10-3 with TRBJ2-1; 13 bases match TRBD2. Germline lookup yields CDR1 ENHRY and CDR2 SYGVKD. The CDR3 covers 17 residues. The J segment lost 7 bases and the V segment lost 2 bases, leaving 8 bases of the junction unmatched. The CDR3 spells CAISEEILGLAGNEQFF. CDR3 DNA sequence: TGTGCCATCAGTGAGGAAATATTGGGACTAGCGGGGAATGAGCAGTTCTTC.

This clone was found once. The rearrangement uses TRBV2 and TRBJ2-7; tentative D call: TRBD1 (5 bases). The CDR3 length is 13 residues. Germline V lookup: CDR1 SNHLY, CDR2 FYNNEI. V lost 6 bases, J lost 0 bases, and 9 bases lay in between. This CDR3 is CASRSGYSYEQYF. The CDR3 DNA reads as TGTGCCAGCAGGTCAGGGTACTCCTACGAGCAGTACTTC. Based on the CDR3 plus reference TRBV2 and TRBJ2-7, the full variable domain is EPEVTQTPSHQVTQMGQEVILRCVPISNHLYFYWYRQILGQKVEFLVSFYNNEISEKSEIFDDQFSVERPDGSNFTLKIRSTKLEDSAMYFCASRSGYSYEQYFGPGTRLTVT.

The chain links TRBV9 to TRBJ1-3; a weak D match, TRBD1 (5 bases). Between the trimmed V and J ends, which lost 0 bases and 3 bases, there was a span of 7 bases. This CDR3 is 14 amino acids long. Germline values: CDR1 SGDLS, CDR2 YYNGEE. CDR3 residues: CASSVGTGGNTIYF. CDR3 coding DNA: TGTGCCAGCAGCGTAGGAACAGGTGGAAACACCATATATTTT.

The chain carries TRBV7-6 and TRBJ2-7; 7 bases fit TRBD1. Germline V CDR1 and CDR2: SGHVS, FNYEAQ. With 5 bases clipped from V and 3 bases from J, the junction kept 7 bases outside the gene matches. This CDR3 has 14 residues. CDR3 in amino acids: CASSLSAGGYEQYF. CDR3 nucleotides: TGTGCCAGCAGCCTATCAGCAGGGGGCTACGAGCAGTACTTC.

This sequence joins TRBV19 and TRBJ1-1; D is undetermined. V lost 6 bases and J lost 1, with 12 bases in between. In germline, CDR1 is LNHDA, CDR2 SQIVND (reference sequence). The CDR3 contains 14 residues. CDR3 sequence (DNA): TGTGCCAGTAGGGGGAGACGGGAGAACACTGAAGCTTTCTTT. This translates into CASRGRRENTEAFF.

V and J are TRBV6-5 and TRBJ1-2, with 9 nucleotides matching TRBD1. Germline CDR1 and CDR2: MNHEY and SVGAGI. V shed 6 bases and J 5 bases; nucleotides not matched to a gene: 7. CDR3 length: 14 amino acids. The CDR3, as DNA: TGTGCCAGCAGAGTGACAGGGGGATCTTATGGCTACACCTTC. Protein product: CASRVTGGSYGYTF.